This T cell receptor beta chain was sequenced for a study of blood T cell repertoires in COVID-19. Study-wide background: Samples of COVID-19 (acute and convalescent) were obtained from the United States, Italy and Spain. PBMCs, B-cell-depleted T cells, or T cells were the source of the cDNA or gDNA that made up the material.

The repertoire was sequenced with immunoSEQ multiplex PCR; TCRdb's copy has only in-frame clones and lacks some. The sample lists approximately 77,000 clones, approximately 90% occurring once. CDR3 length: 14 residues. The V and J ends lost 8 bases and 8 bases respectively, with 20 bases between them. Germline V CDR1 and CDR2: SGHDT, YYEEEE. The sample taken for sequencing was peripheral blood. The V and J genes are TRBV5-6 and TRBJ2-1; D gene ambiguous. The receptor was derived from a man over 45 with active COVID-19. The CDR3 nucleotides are TGTGCCAGTCTCCCCACGTTTCGGAGCCATGAGCAGTTCTTC. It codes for CASLPTFRSHEQFF.